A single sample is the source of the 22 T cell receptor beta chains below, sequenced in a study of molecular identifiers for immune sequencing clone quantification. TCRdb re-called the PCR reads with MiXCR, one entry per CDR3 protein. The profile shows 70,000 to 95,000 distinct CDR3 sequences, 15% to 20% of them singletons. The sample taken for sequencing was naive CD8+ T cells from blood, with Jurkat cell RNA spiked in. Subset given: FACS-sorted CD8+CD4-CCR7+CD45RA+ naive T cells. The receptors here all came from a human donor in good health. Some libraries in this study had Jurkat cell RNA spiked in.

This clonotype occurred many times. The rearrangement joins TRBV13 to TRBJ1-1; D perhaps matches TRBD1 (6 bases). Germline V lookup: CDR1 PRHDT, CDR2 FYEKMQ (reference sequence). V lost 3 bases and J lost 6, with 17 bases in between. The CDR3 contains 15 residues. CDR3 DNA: TGTGCCAGCAGCTTCGTAGGCAGGGGAACCCCTGAAGCTTTCTTT. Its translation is CASSFVGRGTPEAFF.

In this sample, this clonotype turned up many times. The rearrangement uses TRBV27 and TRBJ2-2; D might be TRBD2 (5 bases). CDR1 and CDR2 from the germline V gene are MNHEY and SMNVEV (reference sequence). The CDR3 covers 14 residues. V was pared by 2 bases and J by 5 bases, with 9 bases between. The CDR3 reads CASSLIGLTGELFF. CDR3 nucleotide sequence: TGTGCCAGCAGTTTAATAGGACTTACCGGGGAGCTGTTTTTT.

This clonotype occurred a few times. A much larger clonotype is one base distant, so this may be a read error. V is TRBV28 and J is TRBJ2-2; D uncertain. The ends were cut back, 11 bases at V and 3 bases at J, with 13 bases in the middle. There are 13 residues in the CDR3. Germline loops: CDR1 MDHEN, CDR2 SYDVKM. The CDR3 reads CAGGNVDTGELFF. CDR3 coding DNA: TGTGCCGGCGGTAATGTGGACACCGGGGAGCTGTTTTTT.

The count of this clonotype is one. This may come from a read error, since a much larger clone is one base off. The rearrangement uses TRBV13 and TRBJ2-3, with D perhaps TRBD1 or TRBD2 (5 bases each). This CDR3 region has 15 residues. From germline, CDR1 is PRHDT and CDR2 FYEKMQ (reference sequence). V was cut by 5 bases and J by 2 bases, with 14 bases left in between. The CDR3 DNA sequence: TGTGCCAGCAGCATACGGGGCTATCCCACAGATACGCAGTATTTT. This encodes CASSIRGYPTDTQYF.

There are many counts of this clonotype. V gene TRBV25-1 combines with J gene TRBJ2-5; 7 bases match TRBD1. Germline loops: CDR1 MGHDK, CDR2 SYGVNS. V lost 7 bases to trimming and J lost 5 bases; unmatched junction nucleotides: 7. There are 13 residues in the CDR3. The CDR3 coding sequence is TGTGCCAGCACCCGGGACAGCCGGGAGACCCAGTACTTC. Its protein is CASTRDSRETQYF.

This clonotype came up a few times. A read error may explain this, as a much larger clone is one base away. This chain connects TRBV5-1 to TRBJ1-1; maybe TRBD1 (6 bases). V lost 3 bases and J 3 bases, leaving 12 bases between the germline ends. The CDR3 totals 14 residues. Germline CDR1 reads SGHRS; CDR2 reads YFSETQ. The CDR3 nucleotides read TGCGCCAGCAGCTCGGGCCAGGGGTACACTGAAGCTTTCTTT. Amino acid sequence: CASSSGQGYTEAFF.

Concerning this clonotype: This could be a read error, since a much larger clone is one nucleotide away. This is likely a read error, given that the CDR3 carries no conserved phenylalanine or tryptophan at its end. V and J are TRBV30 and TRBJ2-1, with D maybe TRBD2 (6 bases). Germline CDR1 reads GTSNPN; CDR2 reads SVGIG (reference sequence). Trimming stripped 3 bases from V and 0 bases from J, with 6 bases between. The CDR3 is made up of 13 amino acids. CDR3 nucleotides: TGTGCCTGGAGCGGGAGCTCCTACAATGAGCAGTTCCTC. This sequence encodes CAWSGSSYNEQFL.

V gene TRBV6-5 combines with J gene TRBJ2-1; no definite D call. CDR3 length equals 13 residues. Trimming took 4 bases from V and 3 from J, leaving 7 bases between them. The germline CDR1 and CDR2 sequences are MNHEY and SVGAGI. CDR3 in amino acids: CASSSLVYNEQFF. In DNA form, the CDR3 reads TGTGCCAGCAGTTCCCTGGTCTACAATGAGCAGTTCTTC.

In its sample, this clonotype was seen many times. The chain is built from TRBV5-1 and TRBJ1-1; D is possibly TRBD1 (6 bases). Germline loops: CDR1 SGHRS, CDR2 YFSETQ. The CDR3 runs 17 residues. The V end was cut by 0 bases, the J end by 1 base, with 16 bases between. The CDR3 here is CASSLGGLWTENTEAFF. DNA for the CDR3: TGCGCCAGCAGCTTGGGGGGCCTTTGGACAGAGAACACTGAAGCTTTCTTT. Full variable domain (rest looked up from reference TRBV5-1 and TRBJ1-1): KAGVTQTPRYLIKTRGQQVTLSCSPISGHRSVSWYQQTPGQGLQFLFEYFSETQRNKGNFPGRFSGRQFSNSRSEMNVSTLELGDSALYLCASSLGGLWTENTEAFFGQGTRLTVV.

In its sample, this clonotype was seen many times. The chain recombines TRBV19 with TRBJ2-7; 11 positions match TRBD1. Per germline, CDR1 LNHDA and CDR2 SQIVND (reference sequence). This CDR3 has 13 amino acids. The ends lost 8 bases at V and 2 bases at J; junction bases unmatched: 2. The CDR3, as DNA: TGTGCCAGTGGGGACAGGGGGACCTACGAGCAGTACTTC. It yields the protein CASGDRGTYEQYF.

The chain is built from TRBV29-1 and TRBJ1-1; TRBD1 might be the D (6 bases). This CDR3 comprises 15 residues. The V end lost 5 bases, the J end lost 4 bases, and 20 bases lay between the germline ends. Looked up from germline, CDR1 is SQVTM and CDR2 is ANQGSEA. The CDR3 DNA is TGCAGCGTTCATTGCAGGGGTTTTGGATTCACTGAAGCTTTCTTT. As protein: CSVHCRGFGFTEAFF.

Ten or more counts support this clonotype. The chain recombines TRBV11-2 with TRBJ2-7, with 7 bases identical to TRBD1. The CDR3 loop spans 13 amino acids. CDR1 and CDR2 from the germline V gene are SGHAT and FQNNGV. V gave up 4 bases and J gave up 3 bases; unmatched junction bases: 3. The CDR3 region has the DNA TGTGCCAGCAGCTCCTCAGGGGGCTACGAGCAGTACTTC. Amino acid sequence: CASSSSGGYEQYF.

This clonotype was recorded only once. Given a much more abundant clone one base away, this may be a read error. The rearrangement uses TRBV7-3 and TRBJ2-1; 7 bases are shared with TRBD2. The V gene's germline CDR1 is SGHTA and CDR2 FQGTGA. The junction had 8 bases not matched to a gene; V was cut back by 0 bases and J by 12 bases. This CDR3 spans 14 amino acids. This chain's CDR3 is CASSLTVAGPGQFF. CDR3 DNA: TGTGCCAGCAGCTTAACGGTAGCGGGTCCCGGGCAGTTCTTC.

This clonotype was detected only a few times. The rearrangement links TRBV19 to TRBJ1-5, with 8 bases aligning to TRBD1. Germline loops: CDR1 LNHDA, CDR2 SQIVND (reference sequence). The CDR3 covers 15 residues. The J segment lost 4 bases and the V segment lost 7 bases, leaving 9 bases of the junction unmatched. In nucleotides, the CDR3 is TGTGCCAGTACCCTAGGACAGGGCCGAAATCAGCCCCAGCATTTT. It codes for CASTLGQGRNQPQHF. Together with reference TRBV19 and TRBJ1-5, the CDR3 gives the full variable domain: DGGITQSPKYLFRKEGQNVTLSCEQNLNHDAMYWYRQDPGQGLRLIYYSQIVNDFQKGDIAEGYSVSREKKESFPLTVTSAQKNPTAFYLCASTLGQGRNQPQHFGDGTRLSIL.

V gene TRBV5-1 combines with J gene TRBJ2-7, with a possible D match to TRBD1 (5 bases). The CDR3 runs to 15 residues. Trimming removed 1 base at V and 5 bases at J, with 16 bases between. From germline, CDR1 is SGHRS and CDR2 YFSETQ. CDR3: CASSLYRPEKDEQYF. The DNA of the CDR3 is TGCGCCAGCAGCTTGTACAGGCCCGAGAAAGACGAGCAGTACTTC.

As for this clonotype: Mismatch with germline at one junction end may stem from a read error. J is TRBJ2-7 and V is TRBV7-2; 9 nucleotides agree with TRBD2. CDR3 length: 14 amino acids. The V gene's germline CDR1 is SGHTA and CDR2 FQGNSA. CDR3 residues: CARSPTGTSHEQYF. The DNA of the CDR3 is TGTGCCAGAAGCCCAACCGGGACTAGCCACGAGCAGTACTTT.

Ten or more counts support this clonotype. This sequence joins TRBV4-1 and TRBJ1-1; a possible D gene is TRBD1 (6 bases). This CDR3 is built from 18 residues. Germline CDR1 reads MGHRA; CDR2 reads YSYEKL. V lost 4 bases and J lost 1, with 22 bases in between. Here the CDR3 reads CASSPTTTGITKNTEAFF. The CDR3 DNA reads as TGCGCCAGCAGCCCCACCACTACAGGGATAACTAAGAACACTGAAGCTTTCTTT.

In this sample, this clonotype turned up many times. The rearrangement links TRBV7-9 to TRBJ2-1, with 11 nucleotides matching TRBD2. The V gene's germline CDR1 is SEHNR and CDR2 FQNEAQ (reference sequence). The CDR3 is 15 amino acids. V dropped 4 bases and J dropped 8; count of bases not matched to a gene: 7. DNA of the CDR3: TGTGCCAGCAGCTCCACTAGCGGGAGATTCTATGAGCAGTTCTTC. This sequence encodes CASSSTSGRFYEQFF.

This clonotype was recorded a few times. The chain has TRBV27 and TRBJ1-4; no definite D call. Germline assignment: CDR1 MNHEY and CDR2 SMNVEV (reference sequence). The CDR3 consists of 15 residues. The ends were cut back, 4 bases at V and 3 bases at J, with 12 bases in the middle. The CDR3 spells CASSSPDVSNEKLFF. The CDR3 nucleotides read TGTGCCAGCAGTTCCCCGGACGTTTCTAATGAAAAACTGTTTTTT.

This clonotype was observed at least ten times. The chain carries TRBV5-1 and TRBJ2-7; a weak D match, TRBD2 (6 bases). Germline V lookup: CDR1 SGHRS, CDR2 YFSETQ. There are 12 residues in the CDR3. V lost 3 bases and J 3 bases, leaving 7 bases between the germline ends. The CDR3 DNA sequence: TGCGCCAGCAGCTGGGGGGACTACGAGCAGTACTTC. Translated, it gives CASSWGDYEQYF.

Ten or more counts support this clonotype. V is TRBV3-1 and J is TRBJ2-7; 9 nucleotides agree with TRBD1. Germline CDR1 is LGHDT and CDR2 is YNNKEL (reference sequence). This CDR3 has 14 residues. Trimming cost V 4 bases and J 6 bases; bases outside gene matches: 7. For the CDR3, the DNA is TGTGCCAGCAGCCCCGGGACAGGGTACGGCGAGCAGTACTTC. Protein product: CASSPGTGYGEQYF.

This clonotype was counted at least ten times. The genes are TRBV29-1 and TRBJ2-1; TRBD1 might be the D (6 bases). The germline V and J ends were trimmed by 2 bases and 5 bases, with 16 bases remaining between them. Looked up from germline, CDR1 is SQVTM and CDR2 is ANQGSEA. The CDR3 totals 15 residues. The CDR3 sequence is CSVESPGQTNNEQFF. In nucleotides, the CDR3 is TGCAGCGTTGAATCCCCTGGACAGACTAACAATGAGCAGTTCTTC.